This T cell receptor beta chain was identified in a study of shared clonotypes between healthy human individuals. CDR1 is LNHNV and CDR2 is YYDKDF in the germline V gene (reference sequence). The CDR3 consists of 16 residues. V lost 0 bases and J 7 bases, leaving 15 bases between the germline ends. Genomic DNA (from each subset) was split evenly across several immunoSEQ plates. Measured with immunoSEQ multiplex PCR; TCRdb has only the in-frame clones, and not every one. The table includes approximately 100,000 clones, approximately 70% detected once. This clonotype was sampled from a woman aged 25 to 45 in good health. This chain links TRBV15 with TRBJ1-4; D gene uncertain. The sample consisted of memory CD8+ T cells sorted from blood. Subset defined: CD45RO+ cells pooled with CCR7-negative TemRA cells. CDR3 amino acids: CATSRDFRENFEKLFF. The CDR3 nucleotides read TGTGCCACCAGCAGAGACTTTAGGGAAAACTTTGAAAAACTGTTTTTT. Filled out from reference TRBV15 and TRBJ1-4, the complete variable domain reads DAMVIQNPRYQVTQFGKPVTLSCSQTLNHNVMYWYQQKSSQAPKLLFHYYDKDFNNEADTPDNFQSRRPNTSFCFLDIRSPGLGDTAMYLCATSRDFRENFEKLFFGSGTQLSVL.